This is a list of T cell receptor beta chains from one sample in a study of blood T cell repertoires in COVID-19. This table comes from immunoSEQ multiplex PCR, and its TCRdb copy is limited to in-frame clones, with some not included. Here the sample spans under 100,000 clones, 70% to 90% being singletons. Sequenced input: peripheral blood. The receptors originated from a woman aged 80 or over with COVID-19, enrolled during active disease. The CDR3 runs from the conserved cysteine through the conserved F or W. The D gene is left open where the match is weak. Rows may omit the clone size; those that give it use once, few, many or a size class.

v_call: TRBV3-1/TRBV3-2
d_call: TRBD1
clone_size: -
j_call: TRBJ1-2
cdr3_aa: CASSGQGWGYTF
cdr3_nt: TGTGCCAGCAGCGGACAGGGCTGGGGCTACACCTTC

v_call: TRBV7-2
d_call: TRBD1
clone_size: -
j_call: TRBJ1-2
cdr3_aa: CASSSNRGPYGYTF
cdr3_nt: TGTGCCAGCAGCTCCAACAGGGGACCATATGGCTACACCTTC

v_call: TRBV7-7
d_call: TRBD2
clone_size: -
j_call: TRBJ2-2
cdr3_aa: CASSLILAGTNTGELFF
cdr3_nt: TGTGCTAGCAGCTTAATACTAGCGGGAACGAACACCGGGGAGCTGTTTTTT

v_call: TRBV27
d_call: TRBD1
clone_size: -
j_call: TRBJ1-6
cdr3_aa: CASSFDRGLFNSPLHF
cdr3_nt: TGTGCCAGCAGTTTCGACAGGGGGCTGTTTAATTCACCCCTCCACTTT

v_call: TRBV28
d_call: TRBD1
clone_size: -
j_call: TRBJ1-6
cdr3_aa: CASSAPDRGPYSPLHF
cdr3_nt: TGTGCCAGCAGTGCACCTGACAGGGGGCCTTATTCACCCCTCCACTTT

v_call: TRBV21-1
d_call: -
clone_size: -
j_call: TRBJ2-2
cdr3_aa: CASIRDRIYTGELFF
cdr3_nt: TGTGCCAGCATCAGGGACAGGATCTACACCGGGGAGCTGTTTTTT

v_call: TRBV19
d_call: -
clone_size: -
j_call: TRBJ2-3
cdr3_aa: CASRRAEGTQYF
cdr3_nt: TGTGCCAGTAGGAGGGCGGAGGGTACGCAGTATTTT

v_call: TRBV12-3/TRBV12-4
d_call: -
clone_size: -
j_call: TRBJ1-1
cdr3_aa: CASSREGNTEAFF
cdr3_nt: TGTGCCAGCAGTCGAGAGGGGAACACTGAAGCTTTCTTT

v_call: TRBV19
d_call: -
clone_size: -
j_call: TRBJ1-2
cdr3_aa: CASSIGGSGGYTF
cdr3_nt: TGTGCCAGTAGTATCGGAGGGAGCGGTGGCTACACCTTC

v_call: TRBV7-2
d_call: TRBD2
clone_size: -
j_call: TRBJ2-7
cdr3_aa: CASSLTTSGGAVKQYF
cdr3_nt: TGTGCCAGCAGCTTAACCACTAGCGGGGGGGCTGTTAAGCAGTACTTC

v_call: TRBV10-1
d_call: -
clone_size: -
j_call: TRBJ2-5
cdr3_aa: CASSENSGETQYF
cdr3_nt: TGCGCCAGCAGTGAAAATAGCGGCGAGACCCAGTACTTC

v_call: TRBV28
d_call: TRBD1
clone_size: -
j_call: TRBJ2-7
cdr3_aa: CASSLVTGTYEQYF
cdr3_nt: TGTGCCAGCAGTTTGGTGACAGGGACCTACGAGCAGTACTTC

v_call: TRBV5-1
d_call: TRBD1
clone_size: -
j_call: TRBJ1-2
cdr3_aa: CASSWDRVGYTF
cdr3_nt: TGCGCCAGCAGCTGGGACAGGGTTGGCTACACCTTC

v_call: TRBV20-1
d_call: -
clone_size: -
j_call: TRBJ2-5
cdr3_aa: CSCGMGETQYF
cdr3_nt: TGTAGCTGCGGGATGGGGGAGACCCAGTACTTC

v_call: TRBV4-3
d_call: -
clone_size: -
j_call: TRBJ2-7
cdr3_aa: CASSQVTETGLIYEQYF
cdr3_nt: TGCGCCAGCAGCCAAGTAACAGAAACAGGTTTGATCTACGAGCAGTACTTC

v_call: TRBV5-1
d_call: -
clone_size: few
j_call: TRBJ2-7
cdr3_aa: CASSSVDRGEQYF
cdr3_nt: TGCGCCAGCAGCTCGGTGGATCGGGGAGAGCAGTACTTC

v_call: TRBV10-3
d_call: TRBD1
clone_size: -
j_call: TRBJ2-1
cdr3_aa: CAISETPQGAAYNEQFF
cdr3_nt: TGTGCCATCAGTGAAACCCCACAGGGGGCCGCTTACAATGAGCAGTTCTTC

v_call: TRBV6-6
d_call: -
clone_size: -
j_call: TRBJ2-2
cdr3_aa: CASGRNTGELFF
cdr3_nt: TGTGCCAGCGGCAGGAACACCGGGGAGCTGTTTTTT

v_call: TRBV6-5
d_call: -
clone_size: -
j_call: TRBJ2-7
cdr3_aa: CASSYSTPGAPYEQYF
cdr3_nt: TGTGCCAGCAGTTACTCGACGCCAGGGGCGCCCTACGAGCAGTACTTC

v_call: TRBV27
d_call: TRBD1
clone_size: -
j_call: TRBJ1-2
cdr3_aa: CASRPTGGFGYTF
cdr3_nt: TGTGCCAGCAGACCTACAGGGGGCTTTGGCTACACCTTC

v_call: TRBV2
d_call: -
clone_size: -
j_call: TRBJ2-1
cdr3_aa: CATQALASYNEQFF
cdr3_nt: TGTGCCACCCAGGCGCTAGCGTCTTACAATGAGCAGTTCTTC

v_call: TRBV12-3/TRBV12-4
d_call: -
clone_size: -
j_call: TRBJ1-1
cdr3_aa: CASSSRGTEAFF
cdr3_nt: TGTGCCAGCAGCTCCAGGGGCACTGAAGCTTTCTTT

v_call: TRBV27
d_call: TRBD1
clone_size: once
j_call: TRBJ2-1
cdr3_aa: CASSLSRGTGGYEQFF
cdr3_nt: TGTGCCAGCAGTTTATCGCGCGGGACAGGGGGCTATGAGCAGTTCTTC

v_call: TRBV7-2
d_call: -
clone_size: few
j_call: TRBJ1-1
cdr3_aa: CASSYGSSNTEAFF
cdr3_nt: TGTGCCAGCAGCTACGGGAGCTCGAACACTGAAGCTTTCTTT

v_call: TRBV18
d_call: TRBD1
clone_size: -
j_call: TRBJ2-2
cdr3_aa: CASSPRTGTATGELFF
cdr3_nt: TGTGCCAGCTCACCACGGACAGGGACTGCCACCGGGGAGCTGTTTTTT

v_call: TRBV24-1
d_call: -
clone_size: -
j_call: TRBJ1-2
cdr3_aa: CATSANYGYTF
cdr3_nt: TGTGCCACCAGTGCAAACTATGGCTACACCTTC

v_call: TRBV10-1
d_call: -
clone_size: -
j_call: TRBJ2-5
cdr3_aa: CASSDPSAAQETQYF
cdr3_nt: TGCGCCAGCAGTGATCCGAGCGCCGCACAAGAGACCCAGTACTTC

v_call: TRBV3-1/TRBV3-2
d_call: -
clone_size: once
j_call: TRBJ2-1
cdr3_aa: CASSQFALGSLDYNEQFF
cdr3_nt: TGTGCCAGCAGCCAATTCGCCTTAGGGAGTCTGGACTACAATGAGCAGTTCTTC

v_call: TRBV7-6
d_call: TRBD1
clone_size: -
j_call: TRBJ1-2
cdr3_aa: CASSPDRGGGYTF
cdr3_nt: TGTGCCAGCAGCCCGGACAGGGGGGGAGGCTACACCTTC

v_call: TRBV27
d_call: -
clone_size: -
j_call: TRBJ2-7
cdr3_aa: CASSEPTYEQYF
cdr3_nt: TGTGCCAGCAGTGAGCCGACCTACGAGCAGTACTTC

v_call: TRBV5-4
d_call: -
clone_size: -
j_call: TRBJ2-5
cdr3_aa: CASSLGQNQETQYF
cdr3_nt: TGTGCCAGCAGCTTGGGGCAGAACCAAGAGACCCAGTACTTC

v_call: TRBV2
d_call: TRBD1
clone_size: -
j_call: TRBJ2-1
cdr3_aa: CASGWDSPYNEQFF
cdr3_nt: TGTGCCAGCGGGTGGGACAGTCCCTACAATGAGCAGTTCTTC

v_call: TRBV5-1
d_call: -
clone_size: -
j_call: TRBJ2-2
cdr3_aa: CASSFSPNTGELFF
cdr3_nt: TGCGCCAGCAGCTTTTCCCCAAACACCGGGGAGCTGTTTTTT

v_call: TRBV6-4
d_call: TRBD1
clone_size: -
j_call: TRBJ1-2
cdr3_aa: CASSTGTGGLNYGYTF
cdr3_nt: TGTGCCAGCAGTACCGGGACAGGGGGCCTGAACTATGGCTACACCTTC

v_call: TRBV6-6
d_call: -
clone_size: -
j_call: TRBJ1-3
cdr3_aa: CASSYSTSTGNTIYF
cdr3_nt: TGTGCCAGCAGTTACTCGACATCGACTGGAAACACCATATATTTT

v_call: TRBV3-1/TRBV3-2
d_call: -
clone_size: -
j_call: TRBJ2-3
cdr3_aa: CASSQDLGGGTTDTQYF
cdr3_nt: TGTGCCAGCAGCCAAGATTTAGGGGGGGGGACCACAGATACGCAGTATTTT

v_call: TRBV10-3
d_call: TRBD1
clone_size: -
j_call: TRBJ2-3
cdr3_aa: CAISETSDRGNIVPTQYF
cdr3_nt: TGTGCCATCAGTGAGACCTCGGACAGGGGCAATATCGTTCCTACGCAGTATTTT

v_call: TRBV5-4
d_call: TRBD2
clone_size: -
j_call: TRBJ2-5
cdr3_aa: CASSLSPPGGGETQYF
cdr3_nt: TGTGCCAGCAGCTTGAGTCCCCCGGGAGGCGGGGAGACCCAGTACTTC

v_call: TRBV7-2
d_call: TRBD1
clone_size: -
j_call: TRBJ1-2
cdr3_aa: CASSVTGDYGYTF
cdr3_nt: TGTGCCAGCAGCGTGACAGGGGACTATGGCTACACCTTC

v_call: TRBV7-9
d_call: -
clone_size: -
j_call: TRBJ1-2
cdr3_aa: CASSLVAGYGYTF
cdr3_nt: TGTGCCAGCAGCTTAGTGGCGGGCTATGGCTACACCTTC

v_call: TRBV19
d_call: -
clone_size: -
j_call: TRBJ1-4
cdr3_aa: CASSTLLSRDTGKGYEKLFF
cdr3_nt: TGTGCCAGTAGTACCCTGCTCTCCCGGGACACTGGGAAAGGGTATGAAAAACTGTTTTTT

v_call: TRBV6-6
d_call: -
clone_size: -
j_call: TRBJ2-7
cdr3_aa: CASSYTGVGEQYF
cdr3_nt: TGTGCCAGCAGTTATACGGGAGTGGGGGAGCAGTACTTC

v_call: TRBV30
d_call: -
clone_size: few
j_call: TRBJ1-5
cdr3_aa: CAWSRPWGGNQPQHF
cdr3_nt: TGTGCCTGGAGTCGCCCGTGGGGGGGAAATCAGCCCCAGCATTTT

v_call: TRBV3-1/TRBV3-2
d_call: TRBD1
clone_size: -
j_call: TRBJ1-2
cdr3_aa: CASSQVGGQGRYTF
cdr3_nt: TGTGCCAGCAGCCAAGTAGGTGGACAGGGCCGTTACACCTTC

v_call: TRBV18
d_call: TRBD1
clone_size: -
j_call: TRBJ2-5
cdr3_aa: CASSPPFGTGKETQYF
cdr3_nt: TGTGCCAGCTCACCACCGTTCGGGACAGGGAAAGAGACCCAGTACTTC

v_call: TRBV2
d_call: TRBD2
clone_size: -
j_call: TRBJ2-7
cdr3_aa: CAIAGLAGAYEQYF
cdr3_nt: TGTGCCATCGCCGGACTAGCGGGGGCCTACGAGCAGTACTTC

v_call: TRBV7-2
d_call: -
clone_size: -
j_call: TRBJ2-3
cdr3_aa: CASSLGGSFDTQYF
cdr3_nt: TGTGCCAGCAGCTTAGGTGGCTCATTTGATACGCAGTATTTT

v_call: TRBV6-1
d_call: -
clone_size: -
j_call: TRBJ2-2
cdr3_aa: CASSEGFGAGELFF
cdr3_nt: TGTGCCAGCAGTGAAGGGTTCGGTGCGGGGGAGCTGTTTTTT

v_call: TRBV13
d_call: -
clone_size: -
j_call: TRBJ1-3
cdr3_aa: CASSFQGTRNTIYF
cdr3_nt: TGTGCCAGCAGCTTCCAGGGGACACGAAACACCATATATTTT

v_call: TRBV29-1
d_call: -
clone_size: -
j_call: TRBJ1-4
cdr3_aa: CSVAGVGTNEKLFF
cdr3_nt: TGCAGCGTTGCGGGGGTTGGGACTAATGAAAAACTGTTTTTT

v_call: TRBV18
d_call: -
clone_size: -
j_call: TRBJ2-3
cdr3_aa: CASSPSFISDTQYF
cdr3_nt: TGTGCCAGCTCACCTTCCTTTATTTCTGATACGCAGTATTTT

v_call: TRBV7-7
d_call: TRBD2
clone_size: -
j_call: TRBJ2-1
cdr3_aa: CASSSRAGGGNEQFF
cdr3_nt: TGTGCTAGCAGCTCGCGGGCCGGGGGGGGCAATGAGCAGTTCTTC

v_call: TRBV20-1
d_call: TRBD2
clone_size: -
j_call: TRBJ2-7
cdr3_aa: CSASSGAPWEQYF
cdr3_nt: TGCAGTGCTAGTAGCGGGGCCCCCTGGGAGCAGTACTTC

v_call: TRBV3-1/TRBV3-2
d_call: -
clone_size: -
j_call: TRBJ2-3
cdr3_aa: CASSQASTSTDTQYF
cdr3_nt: TGTGCCAGCAGCCAAGCTAGTACCTCCACAGATACGCAGTATTTT